The 24 T cell receptor beta chains reported below all come from one sample, sequenced in a study of memory CD4+ T cells and cytomegalovirus serostatus. Single viable CD3+CD4+CD8-CD45RO+ cells were sorted as the memory CD4+ T cells. Generated by immunoSEQ multiplex PCR, the TCRdb table keeps only in-frame clones and is missing some. In the table there are around 60,000 clones, roughly 84% of which are singletons. Sequenced input: memory CD4+ T cells from blood. These receptors originate from an adult in good health and CMV-seronegative. Some clones in this sample may be carry-over from other donors' samples.

The gene calls are TRBV12-5 and TRBJ1-1, with 9 bases matching TRBD1. V lost 5 bases, J lost 4 bases, and 5 bases stayed unmatched. The CDR3 sequence is 14 residues long. The germline CDR1 and CDR2 sequences are LGHNT and FRNRAP. The CDR3 region has the DNA TGTGCTAGTGGTCCCGGACAGGGGATCACTGAAGCTTTCTTT. It translates to CASGPGQGITEAFF.

The chain combines TRBV4-2 with TRBJ1-1; D unclear. This CDR3 has 14 residues. Trimming removed 0 bases from V and 1 base from J, with 6 bases in between. CDR1 is LGHNA and CDR2 is YNFKEQ in the germline V gene. The CDR3 reads CASSQDLGNTEAFF. For the CDR3, the DNA is TGTGCCAGCAGCCAAGATCTGGGGAACACTGAAGCTTTCTTT.

The J gene is TRBJ1-1, the V gene TRBV2; D is unclear. The germline V gene has CDR1 SNHLY and CDR2 FYNNEI. The CDR3 has 13 amino acids. Trimming pared 9 bases from V and 0 bases from J, leaving 11 bases between. CDR3 sequence reads: CARKDGLNTEAFF. The CDR3 DNA follows: TGTGCCAGAAAGGACGGGTTGAACACTGAAGCTTTCTTT.

The chain couples TRBV28 to TRBJ2-1, with a possible D match to TRBD2 (5 bases). CDR1 and CDR2 (germline): MDHEN, SYDVKM. The CDR3 loop spans 13 amino acids. As DNA, the CDR3 is TGTGCATCCGGAGGCTACCGATACAATGAGCAGTTCTTC. Its protein is CASGGYRYNEQFF.

The rearrangement uses TRBV4-3 and TRBJ2-5; D possibly corresponds to TRBD1 (6 bases). Germline CDR1 reads LGHNA; CDR2 reads YSLEER. V lost 4 bases, J lost 5 bases, and 17 bases lay in between. The CDR3 runs 15 residues. CDR3 loop: CASSPNQGPRETQYF. As DNA, the CDR3 is TGCGCCAGCAGCCCTAATCAGGGGCCCCGGGAGACCCAGTACTTC.

The chain links TRBV19 to TRBJ1-1; 7 nucleotides match TRBD1. The V gene's germline CDR1 is LNHDA and CDR2 SQIVND (reference sequence). The CDR3 loop spans 14 amino acids. After removal of 4 bases from V and 3 bases from J, the junction contained 5 bases not matched to a gene. For the CDR3, the DNA is TGTGCCAGTAGTAATCGACAGGGACACACTGAAGCTTTCTTT. Encoded protein: CASSNRQGHTEAFF.

In its sample, this clone was seen once. The V gene is TRBV5-1, the J gene TRBJ2-5, with a weak D call TRBD1 (6 bases). Trimming left V 0 bases short and J 4 bases short, with 7 bases between. CDR1 and CDR2 (germline): SGHRS, YFSETQ. The CDR3 sequence is 13 residues long. CDR3 nucleotide sequence: TGCGCCAGCAGCTTGGAAGGGGGAGAGACCCAGTACTTC. Protein sequence: CASSLEGGETQYF.

The chain is built from TRBV4-2 and TRBJ1-6, with 7 nucleotides matching TRBD1. J was trimmed by 5 bases and V by 4 bases; bases with no gene match: 11. This CDR3 contains 17 residues. The germline V gene has CDR1 LGHNA and CDR2 YNFKEQ. The CDR3 DNA sequence: TGTGCCAGCAGCCTCTACTCGACAGGGACGGATAATTCACCCCTCCACTTT. This codes for CASSLYSTGTDNSPLHF.

This chain uses TRBV15 with TRBJ1-4; D might be TRBD1 (6 bases). The CDR3 runs to 13 residues. The ends were cut back, 8 bases at V and 4 bases at J, with 11 bases in the middle. Germline V CDR1 and CDR2: LNHNV, YYDKDF (reference sequence). CDR3 in amino acids: CATGQGNNEKLFF. In nucleotides, the CDR3 is TGTGCCACCGGCCAGGGGAATAATGAAAAACTGTTTTTT.

This chain joins TRBV5-1 and TRBJ2-2; D assignment may be TRBD1 or TRBD2 (6 bases each). Germline CDR1 SGHRS, CDR2 YFSETQ. This CDR3 spans 15 amino acids. Trimming left V 0 bases short and J 6 bases short, with 12 bases between. The CDR3: CASSLVGGQAGELFF. CDR3 coding DNA: TGCGCCAGCAGCTTGGTGGGGGGCCAGGCCGGGGAGCTGTTTTTT.

The chain carries TRBV19 and TRBJ2-5; 7 nucleotides match TRBD2. Trimming at V came to 5 bases and at J to 1 base, leaving 7 bases not matched to a gene. CDR1 is LNHDA and CDR2 is SQIVND in the germline V gene (reference sequence). The CDR3 is 15 residues long. CDR3 sequence (DNA): TGTGCCAGTAGTTTCGGAGCGGGGTTCCAAGAGACCCAGTACTTC. Its protein product is CASSFGAGFQETQYF.

To note about this clone: Compared with germline, one end of the junction differs, possibly owing to a read error. This sequence joins TRBV20-1 and TRBJ2-7; D remains unclear. This CDR3 is built from 11 residues. Germline loops: CDR1 DFQATT, CDR2 SNEGSKA (reference sequence). CDR3 residues: CSPRPTGRQYF. CDR3 nucleotides: TGCAGTCCTAGACCGACTGGCAGGCAGTACTTC.

V gene TRBV11-2 combines with J gene TRBJ2-7; TRBD2 agrees at 11 bases. The CDR3 covers 16 residues. With V trimmed by 4 bases and J by 0 bases, 5 bases remained unmatched. Germline CDR1 is SGHAT and CDR2 is FQNNGV. CDR3 region: CASSSPSGRSSYEQYF. As DNA, the CDR3 is TGTGCCAGCAGCTCCCCTAGCGGGAGGAGCTCCTACGAGCAGTACTTC.

The V call is TRBV19, the J call TRBJ2-5; D might be TRBD1 (5 bases). Trimming removed 2 bases from V and 3 bases from J, with 7 bases in between. Germline CDR1 reads LNHDA; CDR2 reads SQIVND (reference sequence). The CDR3 spans 13 residues. In nucleotides, the CDR3 is TGTGCCAGTAGTATATCAGGGAAAGAGACCCAGTACTTC. Protein product: CASSISGKETQYF.

The chain is built from TRBV5-6 and TRBJ2-1; 9 nucleotides match TRBD2. The CDR3 sequence is 13 residues long. Germline V gives CDR1 SGHDT, CDR2 YYEEEE. Trimming removed 4 bases from V and 14 bases from J; junction bases left unmatched: 10. The CDR3 DNA reads TGTGCCAGCAGCCCCCGTGCGGCGGGAGGGGAGTTCTTC. Residues: CASSPRAAGGEFF.

The table lists this clone with a count of one. The chain has TRBV14 and TRBJ2-7, with 7 bases aligning to TRBD1. The CDR3 runs 15 residues. J gave up 2 bases and V 1 base, and 5 bases lay outside the gene matches. CDR1 is SGHDN, CDR2 FVKESK, per germline. In DNA form, the CDR3 reads TGTGCCAGCAGCCAAGGGCTCGGACAGGCCTACGAGCAGTACTTC. As protein: CASSQGLGQAYEQYF. The complete variable domain, with remaining parts taken from reference TRBV14 and TRBJ2-7, reads EAGVTQFPSHSVIEKGQTVTLRCDPISGHDNLYWYRRVMGKEIKFLLHFVKESKQDESGMPNNRFLAERTGGTYSTLKVQPAELEDSGVYFCASSQGLGQAYEQYFGPGTRLTVT.

This sequence joins TRBV7-8 and TRBJ2-4; 16 bases match TRBD2. The CDR3 covers 19 residues. The J segment lost 1 base and the V segment lost 1 base, leaving 4 bases of the junction unmatched. Germline V gene lookup returns CDR1 SGHVS and CDR2 FQNEAQ. CDR3 in DNA: TGTGCCAGCAGCTTAGGAGGGACTAGCGGGGGGGGTGCCAAAAACATTCAGTACTTC. It specifies CASSLGGTSGGGAKNIQYF.

The chain employs TRBV7-2 and TRBJ2-7; D is undetermined. The CDR3 runs 13 residues. CDR1 and CDR2 from the germline V gene are SGHTA and FQGNSA. Trimming cost V 5 bases and J 2 bases, with 10 bases left between them. This CDR3 reads CASSRGWAYEQYF. CDR3 nucleotides: TGTGCCAGCAGCCGAGGTTGGGCCTACGAGCAGTACTTC. Filled out from reference TRBV7-2 and TRBJ2-7, the complete variable domain reads GAGVSQSPSNKVTEKGKDVELRCDPISGHTALYWYRQSLGQGLEFLIYFQGNSAPDKSGLPSDRFSAERTGGSVSTLTIQRTQQEDSAVYLCASSRGWAYEQYFGPGTRLTVT.

The genes are TRBV10-3 and TRBJ2-5; 10 bases are shared with TRBD2. CDR3 length: 14 amino acids. Per the germline V gene, CDR1 is ENHRY and CDR2 is SYGVKD. The junction had 2 bases not matched to a gene; V was cut back by 6 bases and J by 1 base. The CDR3 reads CAIRGLAPQETQYF. The CDR3 nucleotides are TGTGCCATCAGGGGACTAGCGCCCCAAGAGACCCAGTACTTC.

This chain connects TRBV25-1 to TRBJ1-6; D unclear. The CDR3 covers 13 residues. Germline V CDR1 and CDR2: MGHDK, SYGVNS. The V gene lost 4 bases and the J gene lost 7 bases, with 8 bases spanning the gap. This CDR3 reads CASSAGANSPLHF. The DNA for the CDR3 is TGTGCCAGCAGTGCAGGAGCCAATTCACCCCTCCACTTT.

Here the CDR3 reads CASRFPGTSSSNEQFF. The CDR3 nucleotides read TGTGCCAGCAGGTTCCCCGGGACTAGCTCTTCGAATGAGCAGTTCTTC. The rearrangement links TRBV11-2 to TRBJ2-1, with 9 bases aligning to TRBD2. V trimming: 6 bases; J trimming: 7 bases; junction bases outside the gene matches: 13. The CDR3 is 16 amino acids. Germline CDR1 SGHAT, CDR2 FQNNGV.

CDR3 sequence (DNA): TGTGCCAGCATGATTCAGGGAAGTCGTAGCTATGGCTACACCTTC. As protein: CASMIQGSRSYGYTF. The chain couples TRBV6-1 to TRBJ1-2; TRBD1 might be the D (5 bases). The CDR3 covers 15 residues. Trimming left V 7 bases short and J 4 bases short, with 19 bases between. CDR1 is MNHNS and CDR2 is SASEGT in the germline V gene.

This chain links TRBV19 with TRBJ1-5; D unclear. The CDR3 sequence is 16 residues long. Germline V gene sequence: CDR1 LNHDA, CDR2 SQIVND (reference sequence). V gave up 2 bases and J gave up 0 bases, with 11 bases separating them. The chain's CDR3 is CASSIKGYFSNQPQHF. The DNA of the CDR3 is TGTGCCAGTAGTATAAAGGGATACTTTAGCAATCAGCCCCAGCATTTT.

The V gene is TRBV7-2, the J gene TRBJ2-3; TRBD2 matches 14 bases. The ends lost 6 bases at V and 0 bases at J; junction bases unmatched: 8. CDR3 length: 18 residues. Germline loops: CDR1 SGHTA, CDR2 FQGNSA. CDR3 residues: CASRPRLAGGRSTDTQYF. The CDR3, as DNA: TGTGCCAGCAGACCCCGACTAGCGGGAGGGCGAAGCACAGATACGCAGTATTTT.